The source of this TCR beta chain is a study of cytomegalovirus exposure and HLA in healthy donors. Overall study context: An early release of data contained about 85 million unique TCRs, which came from HLA-typed donors.

Concerning this clone: What it binds is not known.

Each of the donors was a healthy bone marrow donor. A multiplex PCR was run with 60 Vbeta primers and 13 Jbeta primers. This table comes from immunoSEQ multiplex PCR, and its TCRdb copy is limited to in-frame clones, with some not included. The sample comprises approximately 110,000 clones, just under 70% of which are singletons, and around 5.4% rests with the top ten. Trimming took 2 bases from V and 0 from J, leaving 11 bases between them. CDR3 length: 15 amino acids. Germline CDR1 is KGHSH and CDR2 is LQKENI. Study-level findings and limits: Sequencing depth across donors, presence/absence analyses assumed, was roughly uniform. Reports described diagnosis of cytomegalovirus status by the classifier as highly specific and sensitive.

The origin of this receptor is a woman between 65 and 79 years old in good health and CMV-seropositive. The chain couples TRBV18 to TRBJ2-7; D is possibly TRBD1 (5 bases). The sequenced material came from PBMCs. This chain's CDR3 is CASSPTGPDSYEQYF. CDR3 DNA: TGTGCCAGCTCACCAACAGGTCCTGACTCCTACGAGCAGTACTTC.